This T cell receptor beta chain was documented in a study of CD8 T cells in ankylosing spondylitis. Study results and caveats: In ankylosing spondylitis blood, a motif of eight highly homologous TCR beta variants appeared characteristic. CD8+ disease-linked clones were present at relatively low frequencies in blood.

The V gene's germline CDR1 is SGDLS and CDR2 YYNGEE. The CDR3 consists of 15 residues. The ends were cut back, 4 bases at V and 0 bases at J, with 12 bases in the middle. This clonotype was counted at least ten times. Its specificity is unknown. Researchers built TCR beta libraries using quantitative 5'-RACE with molecular barcodes. TCRdb re-analysed the 5' RACE reads in MiXCR, keeping a single row per CDR3 protein. The sample records about 66,000 distinct CDR3 sequences, approximately 6% being singletons. This receptor was obtained from a male donor with ankylosing spondylitis. The gene calls are TRBV9 and TRBJ2-3, with D possibly matching TRBD2 (6 bases). The specimen sequenced was synovial fluid, either unsorted or a sorted T cell fraction (not recorded which). CDR3 sequence reads: CASSFGLFSTDTQYF. DNA of the CDR3: TGTGCCAGCAGCTTCGGACTATTTAGCACAGATACGCAGTATTTT.